The clone carrying this TCR beta chain was detected many times. Regarding time point: longitudinal time-point 3. From 2 million PBMCs stored at -80 C, the unsorted libraries were generated. The CDR3 is made up of 10 amino acids. Germline CDR1 is MDHEN and CDR2 is SYDVKM. The V and J ends lost 3 bases and 7 bases respectively, with 1 base between them. TCRdb re-called the 5' RACE reads with MiXCR, one entry per CDR3 protein. Among approximately 84,000 distinct CDR3 sequences listed, 3.5% to 4.5% were seen once. This sample was included in a study of neurological immune-mediated disorders. For the study at large: Relapsing-remitting forms accounted for 31 of the 34 multiple sclerosis patients and secondary progressive forms for 3.

This clonotype was obtained from an older woman with multiple sclerosis. Material: PBMCs. The chain is built from TRBV28 and TRBJ2-1; no reliable D call. The CDR3 spells CASSLNEQFF. CDR3 in DNA: TGTGCCAGCAGTTTGAATGAGCAGTTCTTC.